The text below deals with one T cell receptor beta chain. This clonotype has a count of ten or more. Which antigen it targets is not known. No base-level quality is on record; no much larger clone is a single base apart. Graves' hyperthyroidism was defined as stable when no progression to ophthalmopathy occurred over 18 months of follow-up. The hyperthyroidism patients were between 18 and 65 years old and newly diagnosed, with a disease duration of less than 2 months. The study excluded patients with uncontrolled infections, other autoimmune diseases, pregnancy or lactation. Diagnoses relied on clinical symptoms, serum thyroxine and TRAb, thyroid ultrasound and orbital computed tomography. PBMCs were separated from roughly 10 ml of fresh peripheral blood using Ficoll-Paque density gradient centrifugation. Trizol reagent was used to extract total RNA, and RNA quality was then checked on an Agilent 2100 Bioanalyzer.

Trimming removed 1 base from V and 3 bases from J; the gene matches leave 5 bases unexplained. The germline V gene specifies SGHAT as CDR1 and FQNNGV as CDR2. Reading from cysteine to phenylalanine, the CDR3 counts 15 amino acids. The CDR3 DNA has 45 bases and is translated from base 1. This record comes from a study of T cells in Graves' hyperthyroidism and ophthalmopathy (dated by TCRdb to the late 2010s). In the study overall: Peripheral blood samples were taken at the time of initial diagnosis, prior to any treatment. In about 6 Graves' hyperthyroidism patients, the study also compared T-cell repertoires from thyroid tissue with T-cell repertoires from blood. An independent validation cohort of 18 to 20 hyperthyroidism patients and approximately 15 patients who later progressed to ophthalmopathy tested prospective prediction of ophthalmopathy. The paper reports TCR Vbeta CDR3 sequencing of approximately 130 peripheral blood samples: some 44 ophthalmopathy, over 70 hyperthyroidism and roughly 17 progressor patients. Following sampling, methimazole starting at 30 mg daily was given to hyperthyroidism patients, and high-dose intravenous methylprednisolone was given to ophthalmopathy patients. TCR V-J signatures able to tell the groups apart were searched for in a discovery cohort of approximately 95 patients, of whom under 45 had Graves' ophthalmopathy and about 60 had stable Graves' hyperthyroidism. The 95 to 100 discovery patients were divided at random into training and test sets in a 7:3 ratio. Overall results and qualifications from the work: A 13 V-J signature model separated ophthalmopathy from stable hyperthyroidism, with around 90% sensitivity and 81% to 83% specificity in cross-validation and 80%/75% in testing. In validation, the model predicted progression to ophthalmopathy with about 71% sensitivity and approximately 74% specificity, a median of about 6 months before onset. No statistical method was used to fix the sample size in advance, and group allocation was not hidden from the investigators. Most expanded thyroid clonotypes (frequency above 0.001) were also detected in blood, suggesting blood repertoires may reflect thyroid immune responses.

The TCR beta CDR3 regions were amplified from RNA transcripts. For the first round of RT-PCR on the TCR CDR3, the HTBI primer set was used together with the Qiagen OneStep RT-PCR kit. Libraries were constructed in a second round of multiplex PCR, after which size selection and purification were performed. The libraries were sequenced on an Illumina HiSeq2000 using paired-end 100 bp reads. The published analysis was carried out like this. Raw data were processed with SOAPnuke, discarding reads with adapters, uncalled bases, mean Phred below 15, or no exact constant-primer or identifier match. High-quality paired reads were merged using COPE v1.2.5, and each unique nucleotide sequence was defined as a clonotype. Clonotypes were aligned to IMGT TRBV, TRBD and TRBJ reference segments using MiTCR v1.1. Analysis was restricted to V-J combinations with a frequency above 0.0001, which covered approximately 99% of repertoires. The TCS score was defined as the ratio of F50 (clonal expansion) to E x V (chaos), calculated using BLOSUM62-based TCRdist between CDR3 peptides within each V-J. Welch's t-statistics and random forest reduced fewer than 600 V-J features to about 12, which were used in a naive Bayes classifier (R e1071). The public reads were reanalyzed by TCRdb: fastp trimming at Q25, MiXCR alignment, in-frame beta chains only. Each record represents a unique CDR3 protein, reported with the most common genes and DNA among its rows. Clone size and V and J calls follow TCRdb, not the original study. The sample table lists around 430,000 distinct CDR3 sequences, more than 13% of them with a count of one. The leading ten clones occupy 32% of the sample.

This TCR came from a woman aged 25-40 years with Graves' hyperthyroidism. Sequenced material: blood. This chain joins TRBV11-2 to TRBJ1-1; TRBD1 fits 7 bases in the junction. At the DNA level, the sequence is TGTGCCAGCAGCTTAGCCGGGGGACAGTACACTGAAGCTTTCTTT. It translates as CASSLAGGQYTEAFF.